The clone carrying this TCR beta chain was observed many times. The CDR3 loop spans 15 amino acids. The V gene's germline CDR1 is LGHDT and CDR2 YNNKEL (reference sequence). The J segment lost 7 bases and the V segment lost 4 bases, leaving 8 bases of the junction unmatched. This record comes from a study of early T cells in non-severe SARS-CoV-2 infection. A single record per CDR3 protein comes from TCRdb applying MiXCR to the 5' RACE reads. The sample holds 45,000 to 65,000 distinct CDR3 sequences, over 8% seen once. Material: whole blood. The chain is built from TRBV3-1 and TRBJ2-3; 10 nucleotides match TRBD2. This receptor was obtained from an adult who was a healthcare worker with PCR-confirmed SARS-CoV-2 infection or an uninfected control (not recorded which). CDR3 loop: CASSPSGGRMNTQYF. For the CDR3, the DNA is TGTGCCAGCAGCCCTAGCGGGGGTCGGATGAATACGCAGTATTTT.